What follows describes a single T cell receptor beta chain. What it recognizes is unknown. A multiplex PCR was run with 60 Vbeta primers and 13 Jbeta primers. Sequencing used immunoSEQ multiplex PCR; TCRdb keeps in-frame clones, though not all of them. The sample records under 150,000 clones, approximately 84% being singletons. The CDR3 spans 14 residues. Deletions cut 2 bases from V and 1 base from J, with 7 bases between. Germline loops: CDR1 SGHNT, CDR2 YYREEE (reference sequence). This entry is derived from a study of cytomegalovirus exposure and HLA in healthy donors. Study-wide context: Of fewer than 450 genotyped donors, roughly 80% clustered with self-reported Caucasian donors. Study findings and constraints: Rare sequences made up most TCRs, while some public TCRs were found in many donors. Sequencing had likely introduced a cluster of highly shared sequence variants as an artifact.

Sequencing was done on a sample of PBMCs. This TCR was sampled from a woman under 30 in good health and CMV-seronegative. The chain is built from TRBV5-4 and TRBJ1-3, with a tentative D call TRBD1 (6 bases). CDR3 sequence (DNA): TGTGCCAGCAGCTTCCAGGGGTCTGGAAACACCATATATTTT. This sequence encodes CASSFQGSGNTIYF. Drawing the rest from reference TRBV5-4 and TRBJ1-3, the complete variable domain is ETGVTQSPTHLIKTRGQQVTLRCSSQSGHNTVSWYQQALGQGPQFIFQYYREEENGRGNFPPRFSGLQFPNYSSELNVNALELDDSALYLCASSFQGSGNTIYFGEGSWLTVV.